This passage covers 13 T cell receptor beta chains from one sample sequenced in a study of shared T cell receptors in the human thymus. TCRdb keeps only in-frame clones here, not all; method: immunoSEQ multiplex PCR. The sample lists about 660,000 clones; 85% to 90% were seen once. These data were likewise used in another study, on human thymus T cells.

What was sequenced was thymocytes. These receptors were obtained from a boy younger than two with a congenital heart defect.

The J gene is TRBJ2-1, the V gene TRBV7-6, with TRBD2 as a possible D gene (6 bases). The CDR3 consists of 11 residues. The V gene's germline CDR1 is SGHVS and CDR2 FNYEAQ. V was clipped by 8 bases and J by 10 bases, with 12 bases between them. CDR3 sequence: CASDGGGEQFF. In DNA form, the CDR3 reads TGTGCCAGCGACGGTGGGGGGGAGCAGTTCTTC.

This clone occurred once. Other nucleotide sequences in the sample specify the same CDR3. The V call is TRBV27, the J call TRBJ2-2; 13 bases line up with TRBD2. The CDR3 has 18 amino acids. The germline V gene encodes CDR1 MNHEY and CDR2 SMNVEV (reference sequence). V lost 0 bases to trimming and J lost 3 bases; unmatched junction nucleotides: 4. CDR3: CASSLSLAGGPYTGELFF. The CDR3 DNA reads TGTGCCAGCAGTTTATCACTAGCGGGAGGGCCGTACACCGGGGAGCTGTTTTTT.

In DNA, the CDR3 is TGTGCCAGCAGCGTGGGAGGGTCGGTAAATCAGCCCCAGCATTTT. It is translated as CASSVGGSVNQPQHF. This rearrangement joins TRBV9 to TRBJ1-5; no firm D call. Germline values: CDR1 SGDLS, CDR2 YYNGEE. The CDR3 runs 15 residues. Between the trimmed V and J ends, which lost 2 bases and 4 bases, there was a span of 13 bases.

The gene calls are TRBV2 and TRBJ2-3; TRBD2 aligns across 9 bases. V trimming: 7 bases; J trimming: 5 bases; junction bases outside the gene matches: 7. The V gene's germline CDR1 is SNHLY and CDR2 FYNNEI. The CDR3 loop spans 14 amino acids. The DNA for the CDR3 is TGTGCCAGCATGGGCGGGAGGGCGGTAGATACGCAGTATTTT. As protein: CASMGGRAVDTQYF.

The chain couples TRBV4-2 to TRBJ1-3; D not certain. The length of the CDR3 is 14 residues. V was clipped by 2 bases and J by 0 bases, with 5 bases between them. The V gene's germline CDR1 is LGHNA and CDR2 YNFKEQ. The CDR3 reads CASSQRSSGNTIYF. CDR3 DNA: TGTGCCAGCAGCCAAAGGAGCTCTGGAAACACCATATATTTT.

The V and J genes are TRBV6-6 and TRBJ1-5; D unresolved. This CDR3 region has 15 residues. The V gene lost 6 bases and the J gene lost 7 bases, with 19 bases spanning the gap. CDR1 MNHNY and CDR2 SVGAGI come from the germline V gene (reference sequence). CDR3 bases: TGTGCCAGCAGATCCGGGAGAGAGGCAGGACAGCCCCAGCATTTT. Protein product: CASRSGREAGQPQHF.

J is TRBJ2-3 and V is TRBV27; D call uncertain. V was shortened by 2 bases and J by 2 bases, with 8 bases between the two germline ends. The germline V gene encodes CDR1 MNHEY and CDR2 SMNVEV (reference sequence). CDR3 length: 14 amino acids. The CDR3 DNA sequence: TGTGCCAGCAGTTTAACTGAGAACACAGATACGCAGTATTTT. Translating it yields CASSLTENTDTQYF.

This clone was seen just once. The chain is built from TRBV7-2 and TRBJ2-7, with 10 bases lining up with TRBD2. Germline trimming cut 5 bases from V and 2 bases from J; bases unmatched to any gene: 6. The CDR3 loop spans 15 amino acids. Germline lookup yields CDR1 SGHTA and CDR2 FQGNSA. The DNA of the CDR3 is TGTGCCAGCAGCCGAGGACTAGCGGAAACCTACGAGCAGTACTTC. Translating gives CASSRGLAETYEQYF.

The V gene is TRBV19, the J gene TRBJ1-5, with D possibly TRBD1 on 6 matching bases. CDR1 is LNHDA and CDR2 is SQIVND in the germline V gene (reference sequence). V lost 5 bases and J lost 5, with 22 bases in between. The CDR3 runs 17 residues. The CDR3 DNA follows: TGTGCCAGTAGTGTATCGGGACATTTTCGGCCTTATCAGCCCCAGCATTTT. It is translated as CASSVSGHFRPYQPQHF. Full variable domain (remainder filled in from reference TRBV19 and TRBJ1-5): DGGITQSPKYLFRKEGQNVTLSCEQNLNHDAMYWYRQDPGQGLRLIYYSQIVNDFQKGDIAEGYSVSREKKESFPLTVTSAQKNPTAFYLCASSVSGHFRPYQPQHFGDGTRLSIL.

CDR3 nucleotides: TGCGCCAGCAGCCAAGATGGGCGGGGGGAGCGGGGGTCCGAGCAGTACTTC. Translated, it gives CASSQDGRGERGSEQYF. V and J are TRBV4-1 and TRBJ2-7, with 8 bases identical to TRBD2. Germline trimming cut 0 bases from V and 6 bases from J; bases unmatched to any gene: 13. Germline-derived CDR1 and CDR2 are MGHRA and YSYEKL. CDR3 length equals 17 residues.

The CDR3 DNA reads as TGTGCCAGCAGCTTTGCAGGCCACCAAGAGACCCAGTACTTC. Amino acids: CASSFAGHQETQYF. The V call is TRBV5-4, the J call TRBJ2-5; D remains unclear. The ends were cut back, 2 bases at V and 0 bases at J, with 8 bases in the middle. The germline gives CDR1 SGHNT, CDR2 YYREEE (reference sequence). The CDR3 has 14 amino acids.

The gene calls are TRBV27 and TRBJ1-1; 9 positions match TRBD1. Germline trimming cut 5 bases from V and 8 bases from J; bases unmatched to any gene: 9. The CDR3 length is 14 residues. Germline assignment: CDR1 MNHEY and CDR2 SMNVEV (reference sequence). This CDR3 reads CASSGRDRVWEAFF. The DNA of the CDR3 is TGTGCCAGCAGTGGGAGGGACAGGGTTTGGGAAGCTTTCTTT.

J is TRBJ2-7 and V is TRBV11-1; 7 bases are shared with TRBD1. CDR1 is SGHAT and CDR2 is FQDESV in the germline V gene (reference sequence). The trim removed 3 bases at V and 0 bases at J, leaving 5 bases unmatched. The CDR3 contains 15 residues. The CDR3 DNA follows: TGTGCCAGCAGCTTCGACAGGGACCGCTCCTACGAGCAGTACTTC. This codes for CASSFDRDRSYEQYF.